The 3 T cell receptor beta chains below come from one sample, sequenced in a study of Tregs in tolerant kidney transplant recipients. Here immunoSEQ multiplex PCR was the method, and the copy in TCRdb shows in-frame clones only, minus some. The clone table shows about 52,000 clones, with the ten largest holding 0.83%. The specimen comprised CD4+ T cells from blood, sampled before the transplant. The receptors come from a human donor who received a combined kidney and bone marrow transplant.

The CDR3 bases that were read are TGCAGTGCCGGACTAGAGGGCGATCAGCCC. This gives the protein CSAGLEGDQP. The whole CDR3 reads CSAGLEGDQPQHF. The chain combines TRBV20-1 with TRBJ1-5; D remains unclear. From the germline J gene comes the end of the CDR3, since the read stops 3 residues before it. CDR3 size: 13 residues. V was clipped by 6 bases and J by 5 bases, with 14 bases between them. CDR1 and CDR2 (germline): DFQATT, SNEGSKA (reference sequence).

Comment on this clone: The read halts 3 residues ahead of the CDR3 end, with the missing end drawn from the germline J gene. This sequence joins TRBV7-2 and TRBJ2-5, with 7 bases lining up with TRBD2. The V gene end was trimmed by 4 bases and the J gene end by 2 bases; junction bases not matched to a gene: 7. The CDR3 loop spans 15 amino acids. In germline, CDR1 is SGHTA, CDR2 FQGNSA. CDR3 DNA, as far as it was read: TGTGCCAGCAGCTCGACGCGGGGGACGCAAGAGACC. Translation gives CASSSTRGTQET. The whole CDR3 sequence reads CASSSTRGTQETQYF.

On this clone itself: The CDR3 end falls 3 residues outside the read, so it is completed with the germline J gene. This chain uses TRBV19 with TRBJ1-5; TRBD1 might be the D (5 bases). Deletions cut 1 base from V and 5 bases from J, with 12 bases between. CDR3 length: 15 amino acids. CDR1 is LNHDA, CDR2 SQIVND, per germline (reference sequence). The DNA read from the CDR3 is TGTGCCAGTAGTATAGGCAGGGAGGGCGATCAGCCC. Protein sequence: CASSIGREGDQP. The whole CDR3 reads CASSIGREGDQPQHF.